Below, one T cell receptor (beta chain) is given with its context. The data were taken from a study of blood T cell repertoires in COVID-19. Whole-study context: The study drew acute and convalescent COVID-19 samples from the United States, Italy and Spain.

Profiling relied on immunoSEQ multiplex PCR, and the TCRdb table lists in-frame clones only, not all of them. There are 190,000 or so clones in the sample; around nine tenths occur only once, and 0.7% to 0.9% lies in the top ten. Trimming left V 1 base short and J 3 bases short, with 6 bases between. Germline CDR1 is LNHNV and CDR2 is YYDKDF (reference sequence). The CDR3 is 13 amino acids. The chain is built from TRBV15 and TRBJ1-2, with no clear D. The clonotype comes from a woman between 18 and 30 years old who had recovered from COVID-19. The sequenced material came from peripheral blood. CDR3 sequence reads: CATSRASDYGYTF. Written as DNA, the CDR3 is TGTGCCACCAGCAGAGCCAGTGACTATGGCTACACCTTC.